The clone carrying this TCR beta chain appeared a few times. Its antigen is not identified. The data were obtained in a study of naive and memory T cell subsets. CDR3 length: 15 amino acids. CDR1 WSHSY and CDR2 SAAADI come from the germline V gene. The trim removed 6 bases at V and 1 base at J, leaving 6 bases unmatched. Two oligonucleotides, mixed equimolar, formed the beta constant-region primer covering TRBC1 and TRBC2. A single record per CDR3 protein comes from TCRdb applying MiXCR to the UMI-ligation and nested PCR reads. The table lists about 150,000 distinct CDR3 sequences, over 15% of them singletons, with about 0.14% in the top ten. Study-level points and caveats: The power law exponent of TCR abundance differed between naive and memory cells. Over 85% of naive TCR sequences appeared only once, unlike memory subsets.

The clonotype comes from a human donor in good health. The specimen sequenced was naive CD4+ T cells from blood. The gene calls are TRBV10-2 and TRBJ1-3; TRBD1 matches 7 bases. In DNA, the CDR3 is TGCGCCAGCAGGCTCACAGGGGAGTCTGGAAACACCATATATTTT. Amino acid sequence: CASRLTGESGNTIYF.